Sequencing of this T cell receptor (beta chain) was carried out in a study of identical twins. Whole-study results and caveats: Invariant MAIT and iNKT cells are populations that could partly confound zero-insertion analyses. Models underpredicted monozygotic twin sharing of out-of-frame TCR alpha.

Regarding this clonotype: Its antigen is not known.

Looked up from germline, CDR1 is SGHRS and CDR2 is YFSETQ. Trimming took 7 bases from V and 3 from J; bases not matched to a gene: 6. The CDR3 is 14 residues long. Template switching added a universal primer site, and cDNA bore unique molecular identifiers. TCRdb ran MiXCR on the 5' RACE reads and lists one entry per CDR3 protein. Of a few hundred thousand distinct CDR3 sequences listed, under 20% are singletons. The TCR comes from a man aged 45-65 years in good health. The chain joins TRBV5-1 to TRBJ2-2, with 7 bases aligning to TRBD2. The sample consisted of naive T cells sorted from blood. CDR3 sequence: CASDRGVDTGELFF. The CDR3 region has the DNA TGCGCCAGCGACCGGGGGGTCGACACCGGGGAGCTGTTTTTT.